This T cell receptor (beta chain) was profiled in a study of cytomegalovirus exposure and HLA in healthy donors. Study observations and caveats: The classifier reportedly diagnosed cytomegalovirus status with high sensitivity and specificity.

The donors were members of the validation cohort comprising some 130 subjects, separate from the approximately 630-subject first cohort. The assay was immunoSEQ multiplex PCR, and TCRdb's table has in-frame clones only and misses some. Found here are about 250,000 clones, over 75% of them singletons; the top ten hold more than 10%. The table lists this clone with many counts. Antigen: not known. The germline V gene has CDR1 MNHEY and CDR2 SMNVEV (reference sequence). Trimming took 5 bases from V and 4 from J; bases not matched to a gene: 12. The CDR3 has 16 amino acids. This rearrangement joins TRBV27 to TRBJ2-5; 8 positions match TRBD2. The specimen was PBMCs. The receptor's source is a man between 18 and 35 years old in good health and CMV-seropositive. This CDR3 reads CASSPYRSGSRETQYF. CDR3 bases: TGTGCCAGCAGTCCCTACAGGAGCGGGAGTAGAGAGACCCAGTACTTC.